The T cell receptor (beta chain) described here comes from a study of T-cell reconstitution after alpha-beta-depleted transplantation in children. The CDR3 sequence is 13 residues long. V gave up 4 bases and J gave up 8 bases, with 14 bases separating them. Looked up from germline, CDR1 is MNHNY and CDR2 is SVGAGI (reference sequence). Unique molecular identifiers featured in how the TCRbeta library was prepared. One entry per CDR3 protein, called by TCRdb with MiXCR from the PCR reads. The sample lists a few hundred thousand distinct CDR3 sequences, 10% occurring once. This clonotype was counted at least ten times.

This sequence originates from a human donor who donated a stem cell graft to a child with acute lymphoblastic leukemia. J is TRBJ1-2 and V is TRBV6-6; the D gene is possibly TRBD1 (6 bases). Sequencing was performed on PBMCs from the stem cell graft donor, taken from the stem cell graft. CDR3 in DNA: TGTGCCAGCAGTTTCTTGGGGGCGGGCGGCTACACCTTC. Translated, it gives CASSFLGAGGYTF.